What follows describes a single T cell receptor (beta chain). The method was immunoSEQ multiplex PCR; TCRdb's version includes in-frame clones alone and lacks a portion of them. Of under 350,000 clones listed, about 86% are singletons. Residents of approximately 25 US areas, aged about 18 to 95 years, made up the participants. The V gene end was trimmed by 10 bases and the J gene end by 0 bases; junction bases not matched to a gene: 9. The CDR3 totals 16 residues. Germline V gives CDR1 SNHLY, CDR2 FYNNEI. This sample is part of a study of blood T cell repertoires in COVID-19. Study-wide background: The United States, Italy and Spain were the sources of the acute and convalescent COVID-19 samples.

The genes are TRBV2 and TRBJ2-2; 9 bases align to TRBD1. Sequenced input: PBMCs or T cells enriched from blood (not recorded which). The TCR sequence derives from a woman aged 40-49 years with acute COVID-19. This CDR3 is CATDGQGKANTGELFF. The CDR3 nucleotides read TGTGCCACGGACGGACAGGGGAAGGCGAACACCGGGGAGCTGTTTTTT.